This TCR beta chain was identified during a study of cytomegalovirus exposure and HLA in healthy donors. The CDR3 totals 15 residues. With V trimmed by 6 bases and J by 7 bases, 14 bases remained unmatched. In germline, CDR1 is MGHRA, CDR2 YSYEKL. Clones were sequenced by immunoSEQ multiplex PCR, and TCRdb holds only the in-frame ones, with some missing. The table shows hundreds of thousands of clones, with more than 80% occurring only once. The rearrangement uses TRBV4-1 and TRBJ1-1, with TRBD1 identical over 7 bases. This clonotype originated in a woman aged 18 to 35 in good health and CMV-seronegative. Material: PBMCs. The CDR3 sequence: CASSHFPRDRYEAFF. The CDR3 coding sequence is TGCGCCAGCAGTCACTTCCCCAGGGACAGATATGAAGCTTTCTTT.